This TCR beta chain is drawn from a study of blood T cell repertoires in COVID-19. For the study at large: Material from acute and convalescent COVID-19 was sourced from the United States, Italy and Spain. T cells, B-cell-depleted T cells, or PBMCs provided the cDNA or gDNA that served as material.

Per the original methods: By means of reference gene primer amplification, nucleated cell counts were estimated. Measured with immunoSEQ multiplex PCR; TCRdb has only the in-frame clones, and not every one. V and J calls and clone size are as listed in that table; D and trimming were resolved from the DNA. The top ten hold roughly 2.2% of the sample, which has 130,000 or so clones, more than 75% seen once. Germline values: CDR1 MNHEY, CDR2 SMNVEV (reference sequence). The CDR3 has 14 amino acids. Trimming shortened V by 3 bases and J by 8 bases, and 15 bases separated the two germline ends. The source is a man between 70 and 80 years old with active COVID-19. The chain joins TRBV27 to TRBJ2-3; D not certain. The specimen was peripheral blood. CDR3 sequence reads: CASSFGESGGTQYF. In nucleotides, the CDR3 is TGTGCCAGCAGTTTTGGCGAATCGGGTGGTACGCAGTATTTT.